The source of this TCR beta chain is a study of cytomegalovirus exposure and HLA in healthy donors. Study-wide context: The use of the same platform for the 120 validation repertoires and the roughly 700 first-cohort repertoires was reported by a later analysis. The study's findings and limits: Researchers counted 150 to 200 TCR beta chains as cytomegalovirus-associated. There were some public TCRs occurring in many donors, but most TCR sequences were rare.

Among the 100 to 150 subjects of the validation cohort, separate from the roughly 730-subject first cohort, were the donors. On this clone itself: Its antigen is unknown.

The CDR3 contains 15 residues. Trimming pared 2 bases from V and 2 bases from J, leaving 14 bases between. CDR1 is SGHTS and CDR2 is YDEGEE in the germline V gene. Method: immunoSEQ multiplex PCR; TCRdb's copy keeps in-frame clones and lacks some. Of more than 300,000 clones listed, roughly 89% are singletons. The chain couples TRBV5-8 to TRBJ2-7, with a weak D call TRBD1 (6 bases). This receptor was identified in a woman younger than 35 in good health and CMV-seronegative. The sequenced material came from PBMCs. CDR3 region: CASSLGGDGAYEQYF. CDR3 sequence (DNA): TGTGCCAGCAGCTTAGGGGGAGATGGCGCCTACGAGCAGTACTTC.